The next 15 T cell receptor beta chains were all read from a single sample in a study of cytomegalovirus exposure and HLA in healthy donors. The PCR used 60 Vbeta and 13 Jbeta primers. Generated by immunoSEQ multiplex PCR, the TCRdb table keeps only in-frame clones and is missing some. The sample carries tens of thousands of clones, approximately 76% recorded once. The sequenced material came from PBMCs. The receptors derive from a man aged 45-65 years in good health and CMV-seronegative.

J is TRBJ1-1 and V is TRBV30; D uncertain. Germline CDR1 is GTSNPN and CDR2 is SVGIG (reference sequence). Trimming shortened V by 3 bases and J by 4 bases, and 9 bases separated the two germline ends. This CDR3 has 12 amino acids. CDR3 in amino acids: CAWREVGTEAFF. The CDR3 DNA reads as TGTGCCTGGAGGGAGGTGGGCACTGAAGCTTTCTTT.

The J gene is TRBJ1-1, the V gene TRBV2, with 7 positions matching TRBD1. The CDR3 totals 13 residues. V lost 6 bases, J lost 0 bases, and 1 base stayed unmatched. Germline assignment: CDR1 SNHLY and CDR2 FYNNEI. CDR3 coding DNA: TGTGCCAGCAGGGGACAGATGAACACTGAAGCTTTCTTT. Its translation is CASRGQMNTEAFF.

The CDR3 reads CARKDIFPPSGNTIYF. CDR3 DNA sequence: TGTGCCAGAAAAGACATCTTTCCCCCCTCTGGAAACACCATATATTTT. J is TRBJ1-3 and V is TRBV5-3; D remains ambiguous. TRBV5-3 is an open reading frame whose function is uncertain. The V end lost 6 bases, the J end lost 0 bases, and 16 bases lay between the germline ends. The CDR3 sequence is 16 residues long.

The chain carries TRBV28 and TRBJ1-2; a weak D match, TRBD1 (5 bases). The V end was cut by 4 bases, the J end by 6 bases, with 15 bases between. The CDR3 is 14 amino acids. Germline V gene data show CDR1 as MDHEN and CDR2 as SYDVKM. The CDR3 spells CASSSFVRGNGYTF. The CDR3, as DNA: TGTGCCAGCAGTTCGTTCGTGCGGGGGAATGGCTACACCTTC.

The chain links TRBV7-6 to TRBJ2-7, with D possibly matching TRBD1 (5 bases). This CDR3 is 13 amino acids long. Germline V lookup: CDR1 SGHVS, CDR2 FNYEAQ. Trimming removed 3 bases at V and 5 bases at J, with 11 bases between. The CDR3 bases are TGTGCCAGCAGCTTGAGTCAGGGTAACGAGCAGTACTTC. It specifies CASSLSQGNEQYF.

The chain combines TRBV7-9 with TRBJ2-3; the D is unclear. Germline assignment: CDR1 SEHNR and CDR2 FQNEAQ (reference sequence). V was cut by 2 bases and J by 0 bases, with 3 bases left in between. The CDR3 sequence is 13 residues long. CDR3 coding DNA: TGTGCCAGCAGCTTACCTAGCACAGATACGCAGTATTTT. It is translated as CASSLPSTDTQYF. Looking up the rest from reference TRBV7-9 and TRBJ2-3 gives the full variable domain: DTGVSQNPRHKITKRGQNVTFRCDPISEHNRLYWYRQTLGQGPEFLTYFQNEAQLEKSRLLSDRFSAERPKGSFSTLEIQRTEQGDSAMYLCASSLPSTDTQYFGPGTRLTVL.

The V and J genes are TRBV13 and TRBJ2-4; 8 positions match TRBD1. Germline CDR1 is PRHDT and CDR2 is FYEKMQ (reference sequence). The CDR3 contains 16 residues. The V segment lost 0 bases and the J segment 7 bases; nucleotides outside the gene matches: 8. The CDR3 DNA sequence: TGTGCCAGCAGCTTAGGCGGCAGGGGGCGCGGGAACATTCAGTACTTC. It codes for CASSLGGRGRGNIQYF. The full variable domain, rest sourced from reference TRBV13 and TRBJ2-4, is AAGVIQSPRHLIKEKRETATLKCYPIPRHDTVYWYQQGPGQDPQFLISFYEKMQSDKGSIPDRFSAQQFSDYHSELNMSSLELGDSALYFCASSLGGRGRGNIQYFGAGTRLSVL.

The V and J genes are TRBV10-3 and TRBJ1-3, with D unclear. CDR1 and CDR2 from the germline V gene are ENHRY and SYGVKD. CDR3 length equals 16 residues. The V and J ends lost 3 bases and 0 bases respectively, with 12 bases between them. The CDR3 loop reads CAISDGVGVSGNTIYF. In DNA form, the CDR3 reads TGTGCCATCAGTGACGGGGTGGGAGTCTCTGGAAACACCATATATTTT.

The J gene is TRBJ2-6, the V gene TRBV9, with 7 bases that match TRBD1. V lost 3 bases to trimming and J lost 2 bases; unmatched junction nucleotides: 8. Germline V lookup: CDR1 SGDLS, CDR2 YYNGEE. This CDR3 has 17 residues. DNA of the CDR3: TGTGCCAGCAGCGCCCACAGGGGTAGGCCTGGGGCCAACGTCCTGACTTTC. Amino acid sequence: CASSAHRGRPGANVLTF.

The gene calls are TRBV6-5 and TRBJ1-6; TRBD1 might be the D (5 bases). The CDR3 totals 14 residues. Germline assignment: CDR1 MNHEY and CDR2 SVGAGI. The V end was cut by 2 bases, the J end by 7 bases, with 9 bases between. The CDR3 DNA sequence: TGTGCCAGCAGTTACGGGCCAGGGAATTCACCCCTCCACTTT. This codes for CASSYGPGNSPLHF.

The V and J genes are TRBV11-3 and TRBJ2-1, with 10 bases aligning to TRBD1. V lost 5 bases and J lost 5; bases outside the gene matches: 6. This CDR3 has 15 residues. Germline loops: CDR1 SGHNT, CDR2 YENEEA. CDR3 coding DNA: TGTGCCAGCAGCCCGGGACAGGGGCGTGACAATGAGCAGTTCTTC. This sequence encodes CASSPGQGRDNEQFF.

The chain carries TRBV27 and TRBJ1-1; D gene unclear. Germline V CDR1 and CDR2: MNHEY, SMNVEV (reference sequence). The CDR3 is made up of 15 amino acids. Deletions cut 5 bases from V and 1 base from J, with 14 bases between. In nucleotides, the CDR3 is TGTGCCAGCAGTCCCATCAGGTACGGGAACACTGAAGCTTTCTTT. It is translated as CASSPIRYGNTEAFF.

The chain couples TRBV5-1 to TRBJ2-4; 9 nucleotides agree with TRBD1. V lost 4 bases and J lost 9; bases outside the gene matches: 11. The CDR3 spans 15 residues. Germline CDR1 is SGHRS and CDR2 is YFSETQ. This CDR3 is CASSSSGQGGGIQYF. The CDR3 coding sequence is TGCGCCAGCAGCAGTTCGGGACAGGGAGGTGGCATTCAGTACTTC. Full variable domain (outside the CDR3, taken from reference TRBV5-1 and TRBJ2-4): KAGVTQTPRYLIKTRGQQVTLSCSPISGHRSVSWYQQTPGQGLQFLFEYFSETQRNKGNFPGRFSGRQFSNSRSEMNVSTLELGDSALYLCASSSSGQGGGIQYFGAGTRLSVL.

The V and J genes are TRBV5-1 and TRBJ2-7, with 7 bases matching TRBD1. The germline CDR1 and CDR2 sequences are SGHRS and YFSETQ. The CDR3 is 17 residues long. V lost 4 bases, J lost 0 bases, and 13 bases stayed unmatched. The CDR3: CASSQTGVRGLSYEQYF. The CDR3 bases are TGCGCCAGCAGCCAAACAGGGGTGAGGGGGCTCTCCTACGAGCAGTACTTC. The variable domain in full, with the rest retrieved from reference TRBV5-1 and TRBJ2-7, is KAGVTQTPRYLIKTRGQQVTLSCSPISGHRSVSWYQQTPGQGLQFLFEYFSETQRNKGNFPGRFSGRQFSNSRSEMNVSTLELGDSALYLCASSQTGVRGLSYEQYFGPGTRLTVT.

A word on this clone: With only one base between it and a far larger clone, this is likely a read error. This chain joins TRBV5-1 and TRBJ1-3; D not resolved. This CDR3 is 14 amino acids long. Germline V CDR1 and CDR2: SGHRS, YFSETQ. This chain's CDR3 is CASSLRGSANTIYF. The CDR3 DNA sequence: TGCGCCAGCAGCTTGAGAGGCTCTGCAAACACCATATATTTT. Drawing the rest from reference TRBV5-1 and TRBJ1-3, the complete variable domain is KAGVTQTPRYLIKTRGQQVTLSCSPISGHRSVSWYQQTPGQGLQFLFEYFSETQRNKGNFPGRFSGRQFSNSRSEMNVSTLELGDSALYLCASSLRGSANTIYFGEGSWLTVV.